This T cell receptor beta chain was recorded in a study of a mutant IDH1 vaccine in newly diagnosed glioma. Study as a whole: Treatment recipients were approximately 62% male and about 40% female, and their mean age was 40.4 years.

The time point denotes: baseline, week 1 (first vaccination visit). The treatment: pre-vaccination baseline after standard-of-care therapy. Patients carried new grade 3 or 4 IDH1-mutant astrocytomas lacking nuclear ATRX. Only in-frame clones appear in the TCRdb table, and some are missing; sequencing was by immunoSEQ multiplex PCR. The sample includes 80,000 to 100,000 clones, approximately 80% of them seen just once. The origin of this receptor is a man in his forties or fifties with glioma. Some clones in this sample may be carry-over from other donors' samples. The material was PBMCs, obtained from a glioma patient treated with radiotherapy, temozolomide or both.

CDR3 sequence: CASSSRGPGITATNEKLFF. For the CDR3, the DNA is TGTGCCAGCAGCTCAAGGGGACCCGGGATAACCGCAACTAATGAAAAACTGTTTTTT. The rearrangement uses TRBV7-9 and TRBJ1-4, with a tentative D call TRBD1 (5 bases). CDR3 length equals 19 residues. From germline, CDR1 is SEHNR and CDR2 FQNEAQ (reference sequence). V dropped 4 bases and J dropped 0 bases, with 21 bases sitting between them.